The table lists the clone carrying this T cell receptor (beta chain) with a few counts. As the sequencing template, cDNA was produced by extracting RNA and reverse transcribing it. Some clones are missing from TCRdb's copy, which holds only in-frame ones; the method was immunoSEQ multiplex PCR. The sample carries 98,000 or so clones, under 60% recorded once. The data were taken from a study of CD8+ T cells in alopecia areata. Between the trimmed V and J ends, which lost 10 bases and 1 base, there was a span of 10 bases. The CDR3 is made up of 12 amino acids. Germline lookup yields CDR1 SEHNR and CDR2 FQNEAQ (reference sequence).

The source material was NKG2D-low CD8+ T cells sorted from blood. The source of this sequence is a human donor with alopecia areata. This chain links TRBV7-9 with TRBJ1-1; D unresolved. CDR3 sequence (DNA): TGTGCCATGCGGCCCCCGAACACTGAAGCTTTCTTT. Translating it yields CAMRPPNTEAFF.